These 25 T cell receptor beta chains came from one sample sequenced in a study of PD-1 blockade in classical Hodgkin lymphoma. Profiling relied on immunoSEQ multiplex PCR, and the TCRdb table lists in-frame clones only, not all of them. In the table there are some 3,000 clones, less than 80% of which are singletons. No patient escaped relapse after autologous stem cell transplantation, and brentuximab vedotin exposure varied. Through magnetic negative selection, CD8+ T cells were separated from PBMCs that had been thawed. The source was CD8+ T cells from blood, collected at baseline. Receptors were obtained from a human donor with classical Hodgkin lymphoma.

The chain uses TRBV9 and TRBJ1-4; D is unclear. Germline loops: CDR1 SGDLS, CDR2 YYNGEE. This CDR3 region has 14 residues. Trimming left V 0 bases short and J 4 bases short, with 7 bases between. As DNA, the CDR3 is TGTGCCAGCAGCGTAGATGGAGTTAATGAAAAACTGTTTTTT. Encoded protein: CASSVDGVNEKLFF. The variable domain in full, completed from reference TRBV9 and TRBJ1-4, reads DSGVTQTPKHLITATGQRVTLRCSPRSGDLSVYWYQQSLDQGLQFLIQYYNGEERAKGNILERFSAQQFPDLHSELNLSSLELGDSALYFCASSVDGVNEKLFFGSGTQLSVL.

Worth noting for this clone: A junction end diverges from the germline sequence, so it may reflect a read error. The chain carries TRBV19 and TRBJ2-7, with D hard to call. Germline-derived CDR1 and CDR2 are LNHDA and SQIVND (reference sequence). This CDR3 is built from 13 residues. CDR3 in DNA: TGTGCCAGTAGTATGGGGAAGCCCTATGAGCAGTACTTC. Amino acid sequence: CASSMGKPYEQYF.

The chain carries TRBV7-2 and TRBJ2-7; no clear D gene. The CDR3 loop spans 16 amino acids. Per germline, CDR1 SGHTA and CDR2 FQGNSA. The V and J ends lost 5 bases and 2 bases respectively, with 19 bases between them. This CDR3 reads CASSLNGPPSTYEQYF. CDR3 DNA sequence: TGTGCCAGCAGCCTGAACGGGCCCCCCTCTACCTACGAGCAGTACTTC.

The genes are TRBV28 and TRBJ1-1; D perhaps matches TRBD1 (5 bases). This CDR3 contains 15 residues. The germline gives CDR1 MDHEN, CDR2 SYDVKM. V lost 5 bases and J lost 1, with 14 bases in between. For the CDR3, the DNA is TGTGCCAGCAGTCCAACCACAGGATGGAACACTGAAGCTTTCTTT. Protein sequence: CASSPTTGWNTEAFF.

This clone was seen only a few times. V gene TRBV27 combines with J gene TRBJ1-2, with D perhaps TRBD1 (6 bases). CDR3 size: 12 residues. The V gene lost 5 bases and the J gene lost 8 bases, with 12 bases spanning the gap. The germline V gene has CDR1 MNHEY and CDR2 SMNVEV (reference sequence). CDR3 loop: CASSNRAWGYTF. CDR3 DNA: TGTGCCAGCAGTAACAGGGCTTGGGGCTACACCTTC.

This rearrangement joins TRBV7-2 to TRBJ1-6; D remains unclear. The ends were cut back, 3 bases at V and 8 bases at J, with 5 bases in the middle. This CDR3 has 12 residues. Germline values: CDR1 SGHTA, CDR2 FQGNSA. CDR3 in amino acids: CASSLQDSPLHF. The DNA for the CDR3 is TGTGCCAGCAGCTTGCAGGATTCACCCCTCCACTTT.

The rearrangement uses TRBV9 and TRBJ1-5, with D hard to call. V dropped 4 bases and J dropped 0 bases, with 11 bases sitting between them. From germline, CDR1 is SGDLS and CDR2 YYNGEE. The length of the CDR3 is 15 residues. The CDR3, as DNA: TGTGCCAGCAGCCCAGGCGGTTATAGCAATCAGCCCCAGCATTTT. Protein product: CASSPGGYSNQPQHF.

This chain joins TRBV25-1 and TRBJ1-6, with 7 nucleotides matching TRBD1. The CDR3 runs 17 residues. V lost 5 bases to trimming and J lost 0 bases; unmatched junction nucleotides: 7. In germline, CDR1 is MGHDK, CDR2 SYGVNS. CDR3 bases: TGTGCCAGCAGTAGCGGGACAGCGAGCTCCTATAATTCACCCCTCCACTTT. Encoded protein: CASSSGTASSYNSPLHF.

This chain uses TRBV19 with TRBJ2-1; 9 bases are a match to TRBD2. J was trimmed by 7 bases and V by 8 bases; bases with no gene match: 9. Germline V gene data show CDR1 as LNHDA and CDR2 as SQIVND (reference sequence). This CDR3 has 14 amino acids. CDR3 residues: CASGRLAGINEQFF. As DNA, the CDR3 is TGTGCCAGTGGTCGGCTAGCGGGGATAAATGAGCAGTTCTTC.

The J gene is TRBJ2-7, the V gene TRBV10-3; no clear D. The CDR3 totals 14 residues. Germline CDR1 reads ENHRY; CDR2 reads SYGVKD. V was trimmed by 0 bases and J by 2 bases, leaving 8 bases between them. CDR3 region: CAISESNSAYEQYF. The CDR3 DNA sequence: TGTGCCATCAGTGAGTCGAATTCAGCCTACGAGCAGTACTTC.

This clone turned up a few times. This chain connects TRBV28 to TRBJ2-3; tentative D call: TRBD2 (5 bases). V lost 2 bases, J lost 4 bases, and 16 bases lay in between. The germline V gene has CDR1 MDHEN and CDR2 SYDVKM. This CDR3 spans 16 amino acids. The CDR3 DNA reads as TGTGCCAGCAGTTTAGTTGAGGGAGCGGAGTCAGATACGCAGTATTTT. Translated, it gives CASSLVEGAESDTQYF.

In nucleotides, the CDR3 is TGTGCCAGCAGCTACACCACAGGGCCAGGCAATCAGCCCCAGCATTTT. This gives the protein CASSYTTGPGNQPQHF. This rearrangement joins TRBV5-6 to TRBJ1-5; possible D gene TRBD1, 6 bases. V was shortened by 3 bases and J by 2 bases, with 15 bases between the two germline ends. The CDR3 sequence is 16 residues long. The germline V gene encodes CDR1 SGHDT and CDR2 YYEEEE.

The chain is built from TRBV14 and TRBJ2-1; 7 positions agree with TRBD2. Unmatched junction bases numbered 4, after V lost 4 bases and J lost 1 base. The CDR3 is made up of 15 amino acids. Germline V gives CDR1 SGHDN, CDR2 FVKESK. The CDR3 nucleotides are TGTGCCAGCAGCCCCCGGGACTATTCCTACAATGAGCAGTTCTTC. Translation gives CASSPRDYSYNEQFF.

This CDR3 is CSVVTENTEAFF. Written as DNA, the CDR3 is TGCAGCGTTGTAACAGAAAACACTGAAGCTTTCTTT. The chain is built from TRBV29-1 and TRBJ1-1; D call uncertain. The CDR3 covers 12 residues. V was shortened by 4 bases and J by 2 bases, with 8 bases between the two germline ends. Germline CDR1 and CDR2: SQVTM and ANQGSEA.

The V call is TRBV7-9, the J call TRBJ1-1; weak D call: TRBD1 (5 bases). V was pared by 5 bases and J by 1 base, with 20 bases between. This CDR3 has 17 residues. The germline gives CDR1 SEHNR, CDR2 FQNEAQ (reference sequence). CDR3 loop: CASSPSSGRGGNTEAFF. The CDR3 DNA sequence: TGTGCCAGCAGCCCATCTTCGGGGCGAGGAGGGAACACTGAAGCTTTCTTT.

The chain combines TRBV6-6 with TRBJ1-2; TRBD1 matches at 8 bases. J was trimmed by 4 bases and V by 4 bases; bases with no gene match: 5. Looked up from germline, CDR1 is MNHNY and CDR2 is SVGAGI (reference sequence). CDR3 length: 14 residues. The CDR3 reads CASSSEDRAYGYTF. The DNA for the CDR3 is TGTGCCAGCAGTTCCGAGGACAGGGCCTATGGCTACACCTTC.

The chain carries TRBV7-2 and TRBJ2-3; a weak D match, TRBD2 (6 bases). The CDR3 covers 14 residues. Germline lookup yields CDR1 SGHTA and CDR2 FQGNSA. With 2 bases removed from V and 6 bases from J, the gap between germline ends came to 12 bases. The CDR3 DNA is TGTGCCAGCAGCTTAATTCTAGGAGGGGATACGCAGTATTTT. Protein: CASSLILGGDTQYF.

The gene calls are TRBV6-5 and TRBJ1-4; D may be TRBD1 (5 bases). Germline CDR1 and CDR2: MNHEY and SVGAGI. The CDR3 contains 15 residues. V was clipped by 10 bases and J by 5 bases, with 20 bases between them. This CDR3 is CATMGFERGNEKLFF. The CDR3 DNA follows: TGTGCCACCATGGGTTTCGAACGGGGGAATGAAAAACTGTTTTTT.

The chain joins TRBV27 to TRBJ1-1; no clear D gene. The germline V and J ends were trimmed by 3 bases and 4 bases, with 9 bases remaining between them. The CDR3 is 13 residues long. CDR1 MNHEY and CDR2 SMNVEV come from the germline V gene (reference sequence). Here the CDR3 reads CASSFGLRTEAFF. In nucleotides, the CDR3 is TGTGCCAGCAGTTTTGGGCTGCGCACTGAAGCTTTCTTT.

The rearrangement uses TRBV28 and TRBJ1-1; no clear D. Deletions cut 3 bases from V and 1 base from J, with 3 bases between. This CDR3 has 12 amino acids. CDR1 and CDR2 (germline): MDHEN, SYDVKM. DNA of the CDR3: TGTGCCAGCAGTTTGGGGAACACTGAAGCTTTCTTT. This translates into CASSLGNTEAFF. The variable domain in full, completed from reference TRBV28 and TRBJ1-1, reads DVKVTQSSRYLVKRTGEKVFLECVQDMDHENMFWYRQDPGLGLRLIYFSYDVKMKEKGDIPEGYSVSREKKERFSLILESASTNQTSMYLCASSLGNTEAFFGQGTRLTVV.

The rearrangement links TRBV7-9 to TRBJ1-1; 7 bases are a match to TRBD1. Trimming cost V 5 bases and J 2 bases; bases outside gene matches: 8. The CDR3 is 15 amino acids. Germline CDR1 and CDR2: SEHNR and FQNEAQ (reference sequence). DNA of the CDR3: TGTGCCAGCAGCCCTTGGACAGGCGCAAACACTGAAGCTTTCTTT. This sequence encodes CASSPWTGANTEAFF.

The chain joins TRBV7-9 to TRBJ1-3; the D is unclear. V was pared by 3 bases and J by 4 bases, with 13 bases between. This CDR3 is 15 amino acids long. CDR1 is SEHNR and CDR2 is FQNEAQ in the germline V gene (reference sequence). The CDR3 spells CASSFRADPGNTIYF. The CDR3 DNA reads as TGTGCCAGCAGCTTCCGGGCAGATCCAGGAAACACCATATATTTT.

This clone was seen more than once but under ten times. V and J are TRBV4-3 and TRBJ2-7; no reliable D call. Germline CDR1 is LGHNA and CDR2 is YSLEER. There are 15 residues in the CDR3. V was cut by 1 base and J by 0 bases, with 10 bases left in between. The CDR3 bases are TGCGCCAGCAGCCAAGGCTGGGGAAGCTCCTACGAGCAGTACTTC. Translated: CASSQGWGSSYEQYF.

This clone has more than one count but fewer than ten. This sequence joins TRBV7-3 and TRBJ1-6; 7 bases align to TRBD1. This CDR3 has 15 amino acids. With 5 bases clipped from V and 7 bases from J, the junction kept 8 bases outside the gene matches. Germline CDR1 SGHTA, CDR2 FQGTGA. The CDR3 nucleotides are TGTGCCAGCAGCCCCGGCGGGACAGCAAATTCACCCCTCCACTTT. Protein: CASSPGGTANSPLHF.

V usage is TRBV7-8 and J usage is TRBJ2-6; D is uncertain. Trimming removed 9 bases at V and 0 bases at J, with 9 bases between. CDR3 length equals 14 residues. Germline V lookup: CDR1 SGHVS, CDR2 FQNEAQ. The CDR3 loop is CASPIFSGANVLTF. The DNA for the CDR3 is TGTGCCAGTCCAATCTTCTCTGGGGCCAACGTCCTGACTTTC.